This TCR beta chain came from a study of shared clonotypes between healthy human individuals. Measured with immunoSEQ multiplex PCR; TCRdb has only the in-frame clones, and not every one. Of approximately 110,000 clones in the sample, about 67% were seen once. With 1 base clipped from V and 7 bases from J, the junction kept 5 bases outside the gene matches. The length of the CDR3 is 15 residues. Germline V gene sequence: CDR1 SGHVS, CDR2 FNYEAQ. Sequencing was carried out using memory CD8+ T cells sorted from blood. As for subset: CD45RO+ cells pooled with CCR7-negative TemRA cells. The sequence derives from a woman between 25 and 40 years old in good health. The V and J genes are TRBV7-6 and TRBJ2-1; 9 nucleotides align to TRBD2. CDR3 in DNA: TGTGCCAGCAGCTTAGATGGGACTAGCTTTAATGAGCAGTTCTTC. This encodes CASSLDGTSFNEQFF.